This TCR beta chain was recorded in a study of neoadjuvant nivolumab and ipilimumab in lung cancer. Study-wide findings and caveats: Only two of four nivolumab-treated tumors gained richness and clonality by surgery.

Germline lookup yields CDR1 SNHLY and CDR2 FYNNEI. The V and J ends lost 4 bases and 2 bases respectively, with 6 bases between them. This CDR3 is built from 12 residues. A note on this clone: Its antigen is undetermined.

This table comes from immunoSEQ multiplex PCR, and its TCRdb copy is limited to in-frame clones, with some not included. The sample gives 28,000 or so clones, under 85% of which show up once; over 4.5% is in the top ten. The chain carries TRBV2 and TRBJ2-7; TRBD2 is a possible D gene (5 bases). The sample here was tumor tissue, taken after neoadjuvant nivolumab, alone or with ipilimumab, at or shortly before surgery. The receptor was isolated from an adult with non-small cell lung cancer. The CDR3 loop is CASSAGTYEQYF. The CDR3 DNA reads TGTGCCAGCAGTGCCGGGACCTACGAGCAGTACTTC. Looking up the rest from reference TRBV2 and TRBJ2-7 gives the full variable domain: EPEVTQTPSHQVTQMGQEVILRCVPISNHLYFYWYRQILGQKVEFLVSFYNNEISEKSEIFDDQFSVERPDGSNFTLKIRSTKLEDSAMYFCASSAGTYEQYFGPGTRLTVT.